This T cell receptor beta chain came from a study of blood T cell repertoires in COVID-19. CDR1 and CDR2 from the germline V gene are SGHDN and FVKESK. After removal of 7 bases from V and 8 bases from J, the junction contained 11 bases not matched to a gene. The CDR3 consists of 14 residues. Libraries were prepared by immunoSEQ multiplex PCR; TCRdb keeps only in-frame clonotypes and omits some of them. The sample has about 130,000 clones; approximately 86% are singletons. The receptor was isolated from a woman aged 45 to 65 who had recovered from COVID-19. The chain combines TRBV14 with TRBJ2-1, with 7 nucleotides matching TRBD2. The sample consisted of PBMCs or T cells enriched from blood (not recorded which). CDR3 coding DNA: TGTGCCAGCACCAGGACTAGTGTCCGGGATGAGCAGTTCTTC. It codes for CASTRTSVRDEQFF.